Below are 27 T cell receptor beta chains sequenced from a single sample in a study of blood T cells in healthy people across ages. Together with a sample-barcoded 5' primer, a J-beta primer mix was included in a second PCR lasting about 7 to 12 cycles. TCRdb re-called the 5' RACE reads through MiXCR, storing one row per CDR3 protein. The sample shows about 2 million distinct CDR3 sequences, roughly 49% of them seen only once. The material sequenced was blood. The receptor source for this set is a middle-aged woman in good health.

The rearrangement links TRBV7-9 to TRBJ1-1, with D maybe TRBD1 (5 bases). The CDR3 runs 12 residues. Trimming stripped 10 bases from V and 5 bases from J, with 14 bases between. The germline V gene encodes CDR1 SEHNR and CDR2 FQNEAQ (reference sequence). CDR3 in amino acids: CANRRQRTEAFF. The CDR3 DNA follows: TGTGCCAACAGGAGACAGCGGACTGAAGCTTTCTTT.

The CDR3 is CASSSPGTSDHEQFF. The CDR3 DNA reads as TGTGCCAGCAGTTCCCCCGGGACTAGCGATCATGAGCAGTTCTTC. The chain uses TRBV12-3 or TRBV12-4 and TRBJ2-1; 10 positions agree with TRBD2. The J segment lost 8 bases and the V segment lost 4 bases, leaving 8 bases of the junction unmatched. This CDR3 is 15 amino acids long.

This chain uses TRBV20-1 with TRBJ1-5, with a tentative D call TRBD1 (5 bases). V shed 3 bases and J shed 1 base, with 7 bases lying between them. The CDR3 is 13 residues long. Germline V gene data show CDR1 as DFQATT and CDR2 as SNEGSKA (reference sequence). The CDR3 DNA is TGCAGTGCTAGGGGACGGAGCAATCAGCCCCAGCATTTT. It yields the protein CSARGRSNQPQHF.

This rearrangement joins TRBV30 to TRBJ2-3, with 12 bases fitting TRBD2. The CDR3 is 19 amino acids. With V trimmed by 0 bases and J by 4 bases, 14 bases remained unmatched. CDR1 and CDR2 (germline): GTSNPN, SVGIG (reference sequence). The CDR3: CAWSVPRLAGVSVSDTQYF. The CDR3, as DNA: TGTGCCTGGAGTGTACCCCGACTAGCGGGGGTTAGTGTCTCAGATACGCAGTATTTT.

The CDR3 DNA follows: TGCAGTGCTTCCTTTGCGACTAGCGGGGGGGGTACGCAGTATTTT. Residues: CSASFATSGGGTQYF. The chain links TRBV20-1 to TRBJ2-3, with TRBD2 matching over 14 bases. Germline V gene sequence: CDR1 DFQATT, CDR2 SNEGSKA (reference sequence). The CDR3 is 15 amino acids. The J segment lost 8 bases and the V segment lost 5 bases, leaving 9 bases of the junction unmatched.

A single count supports this clonotype. CDR3 bases: TGTGCCAGCAGCCCGGGACGGCAAAGAGGTGGCTACACCTTC. Translation: CASSPGRQRGGYTF. The V gene is TRBV7-2, the J gene TRBJ1-2; possible D gene TRBD1, 5 bases. Germline-derived CDR1 and CDR2 are SGHTA and FQGNSA. Deletions cut 5 bases from V and 7 bases from J, with 17 bases between. The CDR3 sequence is 14 residues long.

This clonotype was seen only a few times. The chain links TRBV5-1 to TRBJ1-6; D might be TRBD1 (6 bases). With 0 bases removed from V and 5 bases from J, the gap between germline ends came to 12 bases. Germline V gives CDR1 SGHRS, CDR2 YFSETQ. This CDR3 is built from 16 residues. In nucleotides, the CDR3 is TGCGCCAGCAGCTTGGTCAGGGGAAAAAATAATTCACCCCTCCACTTT. Translating it yields CASSLVRGKNNSPLHF.

This clonotype was counted only a few times. The chain is built from TRBV20-1 and TRBJ2-7; TRBD1 matches 8 bases. V gave up 2 bases and J gave up 5 bases; unmatched junction bases: 11. This CDR3 spans 15 amino acids. Germline V gives CDR1 DFQATT, CDR2 SNEGSKA (reference sequence). CDR3 in DNA: TGCAGTGCTAGAAAGGACAGGGCTTGGGCGAACGAGCAGTACTTC. Its translation: CSARKDRAWANEQYF.

There are a few counts of this clonotype. The V call is TRBV5-1, the J call TRBJ1-6, with D uncertain. The CDR3 runs 18 residues. Germline lookup yields CDR1 SGHRS and CDR2 YFSETQ. Trimming cost V 0 bases and J 10 bases, with 23 bases left between them. DNA of the CDR3: TGCGCCAGCAGCTTGGAGGTCGGGGAGGGAATGGCTAGCTCACCCCTCCACTTT. This encodes CASSLEVGEGMASSPLHF.

V gene TRBV5-1 combines with J gene TRBJ2-5; TRBD1 matches at 9 bases. The ends lost 4 bases at V and 0 bases at J; junction bases unmatched: 4. CDR3 size: 15 residues. Looked up from germline, CDR1 is SGHRS and CDR2 is YFSETQ. CDR3 protein: CASSQGQGHQETQYF. In DNA form, the CDR3 reads TGCGCCAGCAGCCAGGGACAGGGACACCAAGAGACCCAGTACTTC.

The chain joins TRBV20-1 to TRBJ1-6; D possibly corresponds to TRBD1 (5 bases). V was trimmed by 6 bases and J by 0 bases, leaving 15 bases between them. The CDR3 is 16 amino acids. Germline V CDR1 and CDR2: DFQATT, SNEGSKA (reference sequence). In DNA form, the CDR3 reads TGCAGTGCCGCGGGGGGTGTTAGCTCCTATAATTCACCCCTCCACTTT. Its protein is CSAAGGVSSYNSPLHF.

This clonotype has more than one count but fewer than ten. CDR3 coding DNA: TGCAGTGCGGCCCCGAGACCAACTGAAGCTTTCTTT. This encodes CSAAPRPTEAFF. The chain employs TRBV20-1 and TRBJ1-1; unclear D gene. CDR1 and CDR2 (germline): DFQATT, SNEGSKA (reference sequence). Trimming stripped 6 bases from V and 5 bases from J, with 13 bases between. The CDR3 covers 12 residues.

This clonotype was observed a few times. The rearrangement uses TRBV11-2 and TRBJ2-3; 9 bases agree with TRBD1. Trimming cost V 5 bases and J 7 bases; bases outside gene matches: 13. This CDR3 has 16 residues. The germline gives CDR1 SGHAT, CDR2 FQNNGV. The CDR3 is CASSRGGTGYSNTQYF. Here the CDR3 DNA reads TGTGCCAGCAGCCGCGGAGGGACAGGGTACTCAAATACGCAGTATTTT.

The CDR3 region is CASSPYILAGGPDTQYF. CDR3 DNA: TGTGCCAGCAGCCCCTATATCCTAGCGGGGGGGCCAGATACGCAGTATTTT. The chain combines TRBV7-3 with TRBJ2-3, with TRBD2 matching 12 bases. The CDR3 covers 17 residues. The germline V gene has CDR1 SGHTA and CDR2 FQGTGA. Losses at the gene ends were 5 bases for V and 4 bases for J; bases not matched to a gene: 10.

This clonotype was observed once. This chain links TRBV20-1 with TRBJ2-4; 9 positions match TRBD1. Judging by the DNA end, TRBJ2-7 fits better; the J call may be wrong. This CDR3 region has 13 residues. CDR1 is DFQATT and CDR2 is SNEGSKA in the germline V gene (reference sequence). As DNA, the CDR3 is TGCAGTGCTAGAGATTGGGGACAGGGCGAGCAGTACTTC. Translating gives CSARDWGQGEQYF.

The CDR3 sequence is CSAQEGGKETQYF. In DNA, the CDR3 is TGCAGTGCCCAGGAGGGGGGCAAAGAGACCCAGTACTTC. The V gene is TRBV20-1, the J gene TRBJ2-5, with D possibly called TRBD1 or TRBD2 (6 bases each). The ends were cut back, 6 bases at V and 3 bases at J, with 14 bases in the middle. This CDR3 spans 13 amino acids. Germline lookup yields CDR1 DFQATT and CDR2 SNEGSKA (reference sequence).

Comment on this clonotype: This clone may be a read error of a much larger clone one base away. The gene calls are TRBV7-2 and TRBJ2-1; 16 bases are shared with TRBD2. The CDR3 has 16 amino acids. Germline CDR1 SGHTA, CDR2 FQGNSA. CDR3 protein: CAGSSGLAGGHGEQFF. The CDR3, as DNA: TGTGCCGGCAGCTCGGGACTAGCGGGGGGGCATGGTGAGCAGTTCTTC.

J is TRBJ1-5 and V is TRBV6-1, with 7 bases identical to TRBD1. Germline-derived CDR1 and CDR2 are MNHNS and SASEGT. Trimming removed 6 bases from V and 1 base from J; junction bases left unmatched: 9. The CDR3 is made up of 16 amino acids. CDR3 sequence reads: CASRGETGLSNQPQHF. DNA of the CDR3: TGTGCCAGCAGGGGGGAGACAGGGTTAAGCAATCAGCCCCAGCATTTT.

The rearrangement uses TRBV12-3 or TRBV12-4 and TRBJ2-1, with 9 bases lining up with TRBD2. J was trimmed by 9 bases and V by 5 bases; bases with no gene match: 11. The CDR3 loop spans 15 amino acids. CDR3 nucleotide sequence: TGTGCCAGCAGTCCCCTCGCGGGGGGGCGCGGTGAGCAGTTCTTC. Translation: CASSPLAGGRGEQFF.

The chain recombines TRBV6-5 with TRBJ2-7, with D possibly being TRBD1 (5 bases). The CDR3 extends over 14 amino acids. Germline-derived CDR1 and CDR2 are MNHEY and SVGAGI. With 2 bases removed from V and 3 bases from J, the gap between germline ends came to 11 bases. For the CDR3, the DNA is TGTGCCAGCAGTTACGCAGGGTTTGGCTACGAGCAGTACTTC. It yields the protein CASSYAGFGYEQYF.

The gene calls are TRBV9 and TRBJ1-2; D might be TRBD1 (6 bases). Trimming removed 0 bases from V and 2 bases from J, with 11 bases in between. CDR3 length equals 15 residues. Germline-derived CDR1 and CDR2 are SGDLS and YYNGEE. The CDR3 sequence is CASSVAGEENYGYTF. The CDR3 bases are TGTGCCAGCAGCGTAGCAGGGGAAGAGAACTATGGCTACACCTTC.

The chain uses TRBV6-6 and TRBJ2-7; 7 bases fit TRBD2. Judging by the DNA end, TRBJ2-5 fits better; the J call may be wrong. Germline CDR1 reads MNHNY; CDR2 reads SVGAGI (reference sequence). CDR3 size: 17 residues. CDR3: CASSYSSDLAEQETQYF. Written as DNA, the CDR3 is TGTGCCAGCAGTTACTCCTCAGACCTAGCGGAACAAGAGACCCAGTACTTC.

This clonotype appeared a few times. This sequence joins TRBV6-1 and TRBJ2-7; TRBD2 agrees at 8 bases. V was pared by 6 bases and J by 1 base, with 8 bases of the junction left unmatched. CDR3 length: 15 residues. Germline V gives CDR1 MNHNS, CDR2 SASEGT. Written as DNA, the CDR3 is TGTGCCAGCAGCGCGGCCGGGACTAGTTCCTACGAGCAGTACTTC. It codes for CASSAAGTSSYEQYF.

The chain uses TRBV12-3 or TRBV12-4 and TRBJ1-4; a weak D match, TRBD1 (6 bases). This CDR3 spans 16 amino acids. Trimming took 6 bases from V and 4 from J, leaving 18 bases between them. This chain's CDR3 is CASSAQGGPDNEKLFF. The CDR3 bases are TGTGCCAGCAGCGCTCAAGGGGGGCCAGATAATGAAAAACTGTTTTTT.

J is TRBJ2-7 and V is TRBV20-1; 7 nucleotides match TRBD1. J gave up 9 bases and V 0 bases, and 11 bases lay outside the gene matches. This CDR3 has 14 amino acids. CDR1 is DFQATT and CDR2 is SNEGSKA in the germline V gene (reference sequence). The CDR3 reads CSAREGTALVGQYF. The CDR3 coding sequence is TGCAGTGCTAGAGAAGGGACAGCCCTCGTAGGGCAGTACTTC.

The sample holds a few counts of this clonotype. The chain combines TRBV29-1 with TRBJ2-3; 16 nucleotides align to TRBD2. The CDR3 sequence is 17 residues long. V lost 6 bases, J lost 0 bases, and 6 bases stayed unmatched. From germline, CDR1 is SQVTM and CDR2 ANQGSEA. The CDR3 spells CSVGGTSGGGSTDTQYF. The CDR3 coding sequence is TGCAGCGTCGGCGGGACTAGCGGGGGGGGTAGCACAGATACGCAGTATTTT.

In its sample, this clonotype was seen a few times. The V gene is TRBV20-1, the J gene TRBJ2-3; unclear D gene. The CDR3 loop spans 15 amino acids. Germline V gene data show CDR1 as DFQATT and CDR2 as SNEGSKA (reference sequence). Trimming removed 3 bases at V and 3 bases at J, with 16 bases between. The CDR3 is CSASSPNSWTDTQYF. CDR3 DNA sequence: TGCAGTGCTAGTTCCCCGAACTCTTGGACAGATACGCAGTATTTT.